Listed below are T cell receptor beta chains from one sample, sequenced in a study of T cells in Graves' hyperthyroidism and ophthalmopathy. TCRdb used MiXCR to reprocess the multiplex PCR reads, holding one entry per CDR3 protein. This repertoire shows approximately 480,000 distinct CDR3 sequences, around 21% found once; its top ten account for about 25%. Input material: blood. The receptors were sampled from a man younger than 35 with Graves' hyperthyroidism. Each CDR3 is given with its conserved first and last residue. Fields, in order: clone size, J gene, V gene, D gene, CDR3 protein, CDR3 DNA. A D gene is named only where the DNA matches it firmly. Some rows mark clone size as missing; the rest say once, few, many or name a class of expanded clone.

>many|TRBJ2-7|TRBV14|-
CASSRQVYSYEQYF
TGTGCCAGCAGCCGACAGGTCTACTCCTACGAGCAGTACTTC
>many|TRBJ1-2|TRBV20-1|TRBD1
CSANRGVNNYGYTF
TGCAGTGCTAACAGGGGTGTAAATAACTATGGCTACACCTTC
>few|TRBJ1-5|TRBV24-1|TRBD1
CATSETGVGQPQHF
TGTGCCACCAGTGAGACAGGGGTTGGTCAGCCCCAGCATTTT
>many|TRBJ2-2|TRBV20-1|TRBD2
CSASRTSGNGELFF
TGCAGTGCTAGTAGGACTAGCGGTAACGGGGAGCTGTTTTTT
>many|TRBJ2-5|TRBV6-5|-
CASSNPTGMQETQYF
TGTGCCAGCAGTAACCCCACAGGGATGCAAGAGACCCAGTACTTC
>many|TRBJ2-7|TRBV7-6|-
CASSSSYSYEQYF
TGTGCCAGCAGCTCTTCCTACTCCTACGAGCAGTACTTC
>-|TRBJ1-1|TRBV9|TRBD1
CASSVDRGPEAFF
TGTGCCAGCAGCGTAGACAGGGGTCCTGAAGCTTTCTTT
>few|TRBJ2-5|TRBV6-2/TRBV6-3|-
CASSYTGRETQYF
TGTGCCAGCAGTTACACGGGGAGAGAGACCCAGTACTTC
>many|TRBJ2-5|TRBV11-2|-
CASSPGWMQETQYF
TGTGCCAGCAGTCCAGGGTGGATGCAAGAGACCCAGTACTTC
>-|TRBJ1-2|TRBV19|-
CASSTTRGTAGYTF
TGTGCCAGTAGTACCACGAGGGGGACGGCTGGCTACACCTTC
>many|TRBJ2-2|TRBV7-9|-
CASSLAGTNTGELFF
TGCGCCAGCAGCTTGGCAGGGACGAACACCGGGGAGCTGTTTTTT
>many|TRBJ1-2|TRBV27|-
CASRDSPKFGGYTF
TGTGCCAGCAGGGACAGCCCCAAGTTTGGTGGCTACACCTTC
>-|TRBJ1-1|TRBV7-8|-
CASCLDKSGRAFF
TGTGCCAGCTGCTTAGATAAGTCAGGAAGGGCTTTCTTT
>many|TRBJ1-1|TRBV6-5|-
CASSYTTGTPESFF
TGTGCCAGCAGTTACACAACCGGGACACCCGAGTCTTTCTTT
>many|TRBJ2-7|TRBV13|TRBD1
CASSLPGQGNYEQYF
TGTGCCAGCAGCCTTCCGGGACAGGGGAACTACGAGCAGTACTTC
>-|TRBJ1-1|TRBV18|-
CASSPPALTGSGTEAFF
TGTGCCAGCTCACCCCCGGCGCTTACAGGGTCGGGCACTGAAGCTTTCTTT
>many|TRBJ1-1|TRBV4-1|TRBD1
CASSSWTGIEMNTEAFF
TGCGCCAGCAGCTCGTGGACAGGAATAGAAATGAACACTGAAGCTTTCTTT
>few|TRBJ2-2|TRBV19|-
CASIGTYSNTGELFF
TGTGCCAGTATAGGGACCTACTCGAACACCGGGGAGCTGTTTTTT
>-|TRBJ1-2|TRBV20-1|-
CSARGPTYGYTF
TGCAGTGCTAGGGGACCGACCTATGGCTACACCTTC
>-|TRBJ2-5|TRBV20-1|-
CSASEKETQYF
TGCAGTGCTAGTGAAAAAGAGACCCAGTACTTC
>many|TRBJ2-4|TRBV28|-
CAPLAGSTAKNIQYF
TGTGCCCCACTTGCGGGGTCGACAGCCAAAAACATTCAGTACTTC
>few|TRBJ2-7|TRBV18|-
CASSTQGSSLEQYF
TGTGCCAGCTCTACACAGGGAAGCTCTCTCGAGCAGTACTTC
>-|TRBJ2-2|TRBV27|TRBD2
CASSASGGAVTGELFF
TGTGCCAGCAGCGCCAGCGGGGGGGCGGTCACCGGGGAGCTGTTTTTT
>many|TRBJ2-5|TRBV29-1|-
CSVGTGQETQYF
TGCAGCGTTGGAACAGGCCAAGAGACCCAGTACTTC
>many|TRBJ2-2|TRBV25-1|-
CASRGGQRNTGELFF
TGTGCCAGCAGGGGGGGACAGCGGAACACCGGGGAGCTGTTTTTT
>many|TRBJ2-2|TRBV13|TRBD2
CASSYGGATGELFF
TGTGCCAGCAGCTACGGGGGGGCCACCGGGGAGCTGTTTTTT
>few|TRBJ2-7|TRBV9|TRBD1
CASSPRPGQGSYEQYF
TGTGCCAGCAGTCCCCGACCGGGACAGGGCTCCTACGAGCAGTACTTC
>many|TRBJ2-5|TRBV10-3|-
CAISEEWEVQETQYF
TGTGCCATCAGTGAGGAATGGGAAGTCCAAGAGACCCAGTACTTC
>many|TRBJ2-5|TRBV6-1|-
CASSPGQGRRETQYF
TGTGCCAGCAGCCCGGGGCAGGGGAGACGAGAGACCCAGTACTTC
>many|TRBJ1-2|TRBV24-1|-
CATSDLDRYYGYTF
TGTGCCACCAGTGACCTAGACCGATACTATGGCTACACCTTC
>-|TRBJ2-7|TRBV28|-
CASSFGLVSYEQYF
TGTGCCAGCAGTTTCGGGCTAGTCTCCTACGAGCAGTACTTC
>many|TRBJ1-5|TRBV12-3/TRBV12-4|-
CASNVGSNQPQHF
TGTGCCAGCAACGTAGGAAGCAATCAGCCCCAGCATTTT
>many|TRBJ1-5|TRBV6-5|-
CASSYSGRVGQPQHF
TGTGCCAGCAGTTACTCAGGCAGGGTGGGCCAGCCCCAGCATTTT
>many|TRBJ1-1|TRBV15|-
CATSRDKAGGAFF
TGTGCCACCAGCAGAGATAAGGCCGGCGGAGCTTTCTTT
>few|TRBJ1-3|TRBV6-5|TRBD1
CASNWDRALANTIYF
TGTGCCAGCAATTGGGACAGGGCGTTGGCAAACACCATATATTTT
>many|TRBJ1-5|TRBV28|-
CASSLTRFSNQPQHF
TGTGCCAGCAGTTTAACGCGTTTTAGCAATCAGCCCCAGCATTTT
>-|TRBJ1-2|TRBV30|-
CAWSIGPRGYTF
TGTGCCTGGAGTATAGGCCCTCGGGGCTACACCTTC
>many|TRBJ2-2|TRBV20-1|-
CSARGTAWDTGELFF
TGCAGTGCTAGGGGGACCGCCTGGGACACCGGGGAGCTGTTTTTT
>-|TRBJ1-2|TRBV4-1|-
CASSPGRGIYGYTF
TGCGCCAGCAGCCCGGGGCGGGGGATCTATGGCTACACCTTC
>once|TRBJ2-7|TRBV2|TRBD1
CASSQGVVNEQYF
TGTGCCAGCAGTCAGGGGGTTGTCAACGAGCAGTACTTC
>many|TRBJ2-7|TRBV11-2|-
CASSPSLSPSYEQYF
TGTGCCAGCAGCCCCTCATTGAGCCCCTCCTACGAGCAGTACTTC
>-|TRBJ1-1|TRBV5-1|-
CASSSGTGSRNVMNTEAFF
TGCGCCAGCAGCTCGGGAACAGGGTCCCGAAATGTGATGAACACTGAAGCTTTCTTT
>many|TRBJ2-7|TRBV11-2|TRBD1
CASSLTGSAHEQYF
TGTGCCAGCAGCCTGACAGGGAGCGCGCACGAGCAGTACTTC
>-|TRBJ1-1|TRBV4-1|-
CARIPFPEAFF
TGCGCCAGGATACCCTTCCCTGAAGCTTTCTTT
>many|TRBJ2-1|TRBV11-1|-
CASSLAGGWAYNEQFF
TGTGCCAGCAGCTTAGCAGGGGGGTGGGCCTACAATGAGCAGTTCTTC
>few|TRBJ2-2|TRBV6-5|TRBD2
CASSYGAGDTGELFF
TGTGCCAGCAGTTACGGGGCGGGAGACACCGGGGAGCTGTTTTTT
>few|TRBJ2-5|TRBV6-5|-
CASSSSDIETQYF
TGTGCCAGCAGTTCTTCCGATATAGAGACCCAGTACTTC
>few|TRBJ2-3|TRBV11-2|-
CASSSPTEQYPDTQYF
TGTGCCAGCAGCTCCCCGACAGAGCAATACCCAGATACGCAGTATTTT
>many|TRBJ1-2|TRBV7-8|TRBD1
CASSSQTGRIDGYTF
TGTGCCAGCAGCTCCCAGACAGGGAGGATTGATGGCTACACCTTC
>many|TRBJ2-7|TRBV5-1|TRBD1
CASSPGTAEEQYF
TGCGCCAGCAGCCCGGGGACAGCGGAAGAGCAGTACTTC
>many|TRBJ2-7|TRBV28|TRBD1
CASSGTGTGLEQYF
TGTGCCAGCAGTGGAACCGGGACAGGCCTGGAGCAGTACTTC
>many|TRBJ1-6|TRBV12-3/TRBV12-4|-
CASSLAGRSPLHF
TGTGCCAGCAGTTTAGCTGGCCGTTCACCCCTCCACTTT
>many|TRBJ2-2|TRBV12-3/TRBV12-4|-
CASSHGSRTGELFF
TGTGCCAGCAGTCACGGGAGTCGCACCGGGGAGCTGTTTTTT
>many|TRBJ1-5|TRBV24-1|-
CATNCSAYSNQPQHF
TGTGCCACCAATTGTTCCGCGTATAGCAATCAGCCCCAGCATTTT
>many|TRBJ1-1|TRBV20-1|TRBD1
CSAWPGTGNTEAFF
TGCAGTGCTTGGCCCGGGACAGGGAACACTGAAGCTTTCTTT
>few|TRBJ1-1|TRBV30|TRBD1
CAWSVWTGATEEAFF
TGTGCCTGGAGTGTATGGACAGGGGCTACCGAAGAAGCTTTCTTT
>-|TRBJ2-5|TRBV15|-
CATSKDRFQETQYF
TGTGCCACCAGTAAAGACAGGTTCCAAGAGACCCAGTACTTC
>many|TRBJ2-2|TRBV6-1|-
CAARGFANTGELFF
TGTGCCGCCCGGGGGTTCGCGAACACCGGGGAGCTGTTTTTT
>many|TRBJ1-1|TRBV28|-
CASSWAGSKNTEAFF
TGTGCCAGCAGTTGGGCAGGGAGTAAGAACACTGAAGCTTTCTTT
>few|TRBJ1-5|TRBV5-4|-
CASSLMVDGGPFSNQPQHF
TGTGCCAGCAGCTTGATGGTGGATGGGGGCCCCTTTAGCAATCAGCCCCAGCATTTT